One and the same sample provided the 20 T cell receptor beta chains below, sequenced in a study of tissue T cells after allogeneic stem cell transplantation. TCRdb keeps only in-frame clones here, not all; method: immunoSEQ multiplex PCR. Of some 45,000 clones in the sample, around 90% were seen once. Sequencing used blood, obtained before transplantation. The receptors come from a woman aged 40-70 years who later had graft-versus-host disease after an allogeneic stem cell transplant.

The chain joins TRBV15 to TRBJ2-1; possibly TRBD1 for D (6 bases). The CDR3 is made up of 15 amino acids. Trimming took off 0 bases at V and 4 bases at J, with 10 bases between the two ends. The V gene's germline CDR1 is LNHNV and CDR2 YYDKDF (reference sequence). The CDR3 DNA reads as TGTGCCACCAGCAGAGATAGGGGGTCGTACAATGAGCAGTTCTTC. Translated: CATSRDRGSYNEQFF.

The J gene is TRBJ2-1, the V gene TRBV29-1; D tentatively fits TRBD1 or TRBD2 (5 bases each). CDR1 is SQVTM, CDR2 ANQGSEA, per germline. This CDR3 has 16 amino acids. V was clipped by 6 bases and J by 7 bases, with 25 bases between them. CDR3 DNA: TGCAGCGTCCCGGAACTTCCTGGGGGTTTCAGGAATGAGCAGTTCTTC. Amino acids: CSVPELPGGFRNEQFF.

This rearrangement joins TRBV6-6 to TRBJ2-2, with D possibly matching TRBD2 (7 bases). The V end lost 6 bases, the J end lost 0 bases, and 14 bases lay between the germline ends. Germline V gene data show CDR1 as MNHNY and CDR2 as SVGAGI (reference sequence). The CDR3 loop spans 16 amino acids. The CDR3 reads CASRGGGSTNTGELFF. The CDR3 DNA reads as TGTGCCAGCAGGGGAGGGGGGTCCACGAACACCGGGGAGCTGTTTTTT.

The chain uses TRBV3-1 (or the pseudogene TRBV3-2) and TRBJ1-2; D is uncertain. The V gene's germline CDR1 is LGHDT and CDR2 YNNKEL (reference sequence). This CDR3 has 14 amino acids. Between the trimmed V and J ends, which lost 2 bases and 1 base, there was a span of 8 bases. The CDR3 DNA sequence: TGTGCCAGCAGCCAACGGCAACTTAACTATGGCTACACCTTC. It yields the protein CASSQRQLNYGYTF.

The CDR3 protein is CASSPGLLANNEQFF. The CDR3 DNA follows: TGTGCCAGCAGTCCCGGTCTCCTCGCCAACAATGAGCAGTTCTTC. V usage is TRBV6-5 and J usage is TRBJ2-1; D is uncertain. V shed 5 bases and J shed 5 bases, with 16 bases lying between them. Germline loops: CDR1 MNHEY, CDR2 SVGAGI. CDR3 length equals 15 residues.

The J gene is TRBJ1-4, the V gene TRBV28, with D possibly matching TRBD1 (6 bases). This CDR3 spans 14 amino acids. Between the trimmed V and J ends, which lost 7 bases and 8 bases, there was a span of 17 bases. The germline gives CDR1 MDHEN, CDR2 SYDVKM. CDR3 sequence reads: CASTVRQGTEKLFF. The CDR3, as DNA: TGTGCCAGCACGGTTAGGCAGGGGACGGAAAAACTGTTTTTT.

This chain joins TRBV7-9 and TRBJ1-2; D is unresolved. Trimming pared 1 base from V and 8 bases from J, leaving 8 bases between. CDR3 length: 12 residues. Germline V gives CDR1 SEHNR, CDR2 FQNEAQ (reference sequence). The CDR3: CASSLGPGGYTF. The CDR3 bases are TGTGCCAGCAGCTTAGGACCGGGAGGCTACACCTTC.

The V call is TRBV19, the J call TRBJ2-1; perhaps TRBD2 as D (6 bases). CDR3 length: 15 amino acids. CDR1 is LNHDA and CDR2 is SQIVND in the germline V gene (reference sequence). V lost 3 bases and J 0 bases, leaving 9 bases between the germline ends. Written as DNA, the CDR3 is TGTGCCAGTAGTATCGGTAGCGGCTCCTACAATGAGCAGTTCTTC. It is translated as CASSIGSGSYNEQFF.

CDR3 DNA: TGTGCCAGCAGCTTGTGGAAGGGAGAGAAGGATGGCTACACCTTC. It codes for CASSLWKGEKDGYTF. The chain carries TRBV5-6 and TRBJ1-2; D is unresolved. The V gene lost 1 base and the J gene lost 6 bases, with 16 bases spanning the gap. There are 15 residues in the CDR3. Germline V CDR1 and CDR2: SGHDT, YYEEEE.

The gene calls are TRBV4-1 and TRBJ2-7, with D tentatively TRBD2 (7 bases). Trimming cost V 3 bases and J 3 bases, with 21 bases left between them. This CDR3 has 17 amino acids. Germline assignment: CDR1 MGHRA and CDR2 YSYEKL. The DNA for the CDR3 is TGCGCCAGCAGCCAGAGCCCCTCAGGGAGGGGGGACTACGAGCAGTACTTC. Protein: CASSQSPSGRGDYEQYF.

The rearrangement uses TRBV30 and TRBJ1-4; TRBD1 is a possible D gene (6 bases). Trimming removed 0 bases at V and 14 bases at J, with 16 bases between. Germline V CDR1 and CDR2: GTSNPN, SVGIG (reference sequence). The CDR3 is made up of 13 amino acids. This chain's CDR3 is CAWSVGTGGQLFF. The CDR3 DNA sequence: TGTGCCTGGAGTGTAGGTACGGGAGGACAGCTGTTTTTT.

This clone appeared a single time. V and J are TRBV19 and TRBJ2-7; D not resolved. V lost 2 bases and J 0 bases, leaving 11 bases between the germline ends. Germline CDR1 reads LNHDA; CDR2 reads SQIVND (reference sequence). This CDR3 comprises 15 residues. The CDR3 loop reads CASSIRLETSYEQYF. The CDR3 DNA is TGTGCCAGTAGTATACGGCTAGAGACCTCCTACGAGCAGTACTTC. Full variable domain (missing parts from reference TRBV19 and TRBJ2-7): DGGITQSPKYLFRKEGQNVTLSCEQNLNHDAMYWYRQDPGQGLRLIYYSQIVNDFQKGDIAEGYSVSREKKESFPLTVTSAQKNPTAFYLCASSIRLETSYEQYFGPGTRLTVT.

This chain connects TRBV15 to TRBJ2-5; no clear D gene. The V end lost 3 bases, the J end lost 1 base, and 15 bases lay between the germline ends. CDR3 size: 16 residues. CDR1 is LNHNV, CDR2 YYDKDF, per germline (reference sequence). The CDR3 reads CATSSITGSFQETQYF. CDR3 coding DNA: TGTGCCACCAGCAGTATCACTGGATCCTTCCAAGAGACCCAGTACTTC.

The genes are TRBV6-4 and TRBJ2-1; D unclear. Deletions cut 4 bases from V and 0 bases from J, with 10 bases between. Germline V lookup: CDR1 MRHNA, CDR2 SNTAGT. The CDR3 has 15 residues. The DNA of the CDR3 is TGTGCCAGCAGTGTCGAGTTTAGCTCCTACAATGAGCAGTTCTTC. It translates to CASSVEFSSYNEQFF.

This chain links TRBV28 with TRBJ2-5; tentative D call: TRBD1 (5 bases). Trimming pared 2 bases from V and 2 bases from J, leaving 15 bases between. The CDR3 runs 16 residues. Germline V gene lookup returns CDR1 MDHEN and CDR2 SYDVKM. The CDR3 nucleotides are TGTGCCAGCAGTTTACTCTCTAGGGGAAATCAAGAGACCCAGTACTTC. Translating gives CASSLLSRGNQETQYF.

The chain couples TRBV5-8 to TRBJ1-1; the D gene is possibly TRBD1 (6 bases). There are 15 residues in the CDR3. CDR1 SGHTS and CDR2 YDEGEE come from the germline V gene. Trimming took 0 bases from V and 1 from J, leaving 10 bases between them. The DNA for the CDR3 is TGTGCCAGCAGCTTGGTAGGGGGTCCGAACACTGAAGCTTTCTTT. Its protein is CASSLVGGPNTEAFF.

The chain recombines TRBV5-1 with TRBJ1-6, with unresolved D. V was clipped by 1 base and J by 8 bases, with 7 bases between them. Germline lookup yields CDR1 SGHRS and CDR2 YFSETQ. The CDR3 consists of 13 residues. The CDR3 DNA reads as TGCGCCAGCAGCTTGTTCACAGATTCACCCCTCCACTTT. It encodes CASSLFTDSPLHF.

The chain recombines TRBV5-4 with TRBJ1-2, with TRBD1 identical over 12 bases. Germline CDR1 SGHNT, CDR2 YYREEE (reference sequence). CDR3 size: 15 residues. V lost 4 bases and J lost 6; bases outside the gene matches: 7. CDR3 nucleotide sequence: TGTGCCAGCAGCCCGATGGGACAGGGGGCTGATGGCTACACCTTC. Translating it yields CASSPMGQGADGYTF.

The rearrangement links TRBV5-1 to TRBJ1-2; D ambiguous. The CDR3 is 14 amino acids. Germline values: CDR1 SGHRS, CDR2 YFSETQ. Trimming shortened V by 1 base and J by 2 bases, and 9 bases separated the two germline ends. CDR3 loop: CASSLREANYGYTF. For the CDR3, the DNA is TGCGCCAGCAGCTTGCGTGAGGCGAACTATGGCTACACCTTC.

In this sample, this clone turned up once. The chain employs TRBV6-5 and TRBJ1-1, with D possibly matching TRBD1 (5 bases). Between the trimmed V and J ends, which lost 2 bases and 7 bases, there was a span of 11 bases. The CDR3 consists of 13 residues. Germline V lookup: CDR1 MNHEY, CDR2 SVGAGI. Here the CDR3 DNA reads TGTGCCAGCAGTTACCTTCAGGGCGGTGAAGCTTTCTTT. This sequence encodes CASSYLQGGEAFF.